This entry is about one TCR beta chain. The antigen remains unidentified. The data derive from a study of T cells after yellow fever vaccination. Researchers made TCR cDNA using 5'RACE template switching, and this step added a universal primer site and UMIs. In TCRdb, the 5' RACE reads were re-called with MiXCR into one record per CDR3 protein. There are hundreds of thousands of distinct CDR3 sequences in the sample; 8.1% occur only once, and approximately 16% lies in the top ten. The V and J ends lost 4 bases and 2 bases, in that order; junction bases with no gene match: 5. The CDR3 runs to 14 residues. CDR1 SQVTM and CDR2 ANQGSEA come from the germline V gene. Study-level points and caveats: Clonotypes appearing in both CD4 and CD8 compartments existed, and their share was small. Reappearing after the booster were most of the clones from primary vaccination (roughly 95% CD4, 85% to 90% CD8).

This sample comprised PBMCs, obtained approximately 40 days after the first yellow fever vaccination. This TCR was recovered from a man younger than 35 who received the YFV17D yellow fever vaccine. V gene TRBV29-1 combines with J gene TRBJ1-2; 9 bases are a match to TRBD1. CDR3: CSVGGTGINYGYTF. CDR3 DNA: TGCAGCGTTGGTGGGACAGGGATAAACTATGGCTACACCTTC.